The clone carrying this T cell receptor beta chain came up a few times. Its matching antigen is unknown. Included in the TCR beta cDNA libraries were unique molecular identifiers. The source material, roughly 0.9 to 11 million T cells, gave rise to about 500,000 cDNA molecules. TCRdb redid the calling of the PCR reads with MiXCR, one entry per CDR3 protein. The sample includes approximately 630,000 distinct CDR3 sequences, approximately 60% of them seen just once. These data come from a study of post-analysis software for immune sequencing data. General study points: Multiple sclerosis patients had significantly lower normalized Chao1 diversity than controls. Samples sharing a preparation batch grouped tightly together when assessed by F measure.

The sequencing sample was made of blood. The receptor was isolated from a girl aged 2-10 years with multiple sclerosis.

In nucleotides, the CDR3 is TGTGCCAGCAGTGCTTTAGAGACCCAGTACTTC. Its translation: CASSALETQYF. The genes are TRBV6-6 and TRBJ2-5; D is uncertain. Germline V CDR1 and CDR2: MNHNY, SVGAGI (reference sequence). The CDR3 totals 11 residues. The V gene lost 5 bases and the J gene lost 4 bases, with 5 bases spanning the gap.